This note documents a single T cell receptor beta chain sequence. This entry comes from a study of blood T cell repertoires in COVID-19. Study background: COVID-19 samples collected from the United States, Italy and Spain covered acute and convalescent phases. Nucleic acid was either cDNA or gDNA, and it came from T cells, B-cell-depleted T cells, or PBMCs.

V gave up 5 bases and J gave up 6 bases; unmatched junction bases: 4. Germline values: CDR1 SGHTA, CDR2 FQGNSA. The CDR3 loop spans 15 amino acids. Original processing notes: Scientists estimated how many nucleated cells there were by amplifying reference gene primers. Only in-frame clones appear in the TCRdb table, and some are missing; sequencing was by immunoSEQ multiplex PCR. That table furnishes V, J and clone size, whereas the DNA furnished D and trimming. The data show about 47,000 clones, around 90% seen once. The origin of this receptor is a human donor with active COVID-19. The donor label of this sample is uncertain. Source material: peripheral blood. The chain couples TRBV7-2 to TRBJ2-2, with 12 bases aligning to TRBD2. The CDR3 sequence: CASSKTSGSAGELFF. DNA of the CDR3: TGTGCCAGCAGCAAGACTAGCGGGAGTGCCGGGGAGCTGTTTTTT.